This T cell receptor (beta chain) was sequenced in a study of T-cell reconstitution after alpha-beta-depleted transplantation in children. For TCRbeta, the library was prepared with unique molecular identifiers. Using its own MiXCR run on the PCR reads, TCRdb lists one record per CDR3 protein. The top ten clones hold about 9.1% of a sample with about 300,000 distinct CDR3 sequences, 6.5% to 9% of them seen once. On this clonotype itself: The antigen is not known.

Study observations and caveats: At the one-year point after transplant, T-cell counts and TCRbeta diversity were found to come mostly from T cells that had been newly produced. The origin of high day-60 TCRbeta diversity in some patients lay in surviving recipient T cells and thymic progenitors.

This CDR3 contains 13 residues. Germline CDR1 is SNHLY and CDR2 is FYNNEI. Trimming stripped 0 bases from V and 11 bases from J, with 13 bases between. This clonotype was obtained from a female patient between 2 and 10 years old who had a stem cell transplant for Fanconi anemia, so the T cells may come from the graft donor. The sample here was peripheral blood, taken 360 days after TCRalphabeta/CD19-depleted stem cell transplant. This chain links TRBV2 with TRBJ1-1; perhaps TRBD1 as D (5 bases). CDR3 DNA sequence: TGTGCCAGCAGTGAAGCCCGGGGGGGATACGCTTTCTTT. Protein: CASSEARGGYAFF.